What follows are 5 T cell receptor beta chains derived from one specimen sequenced in a study of vaccination effects on CD4 cells after COVID-19. Subsequent to a culture period of under 11 days, CD4+ T cells were isolated. For these receptors, no antigen is known. Using immunoSEQ multiplex PCR, the repertoire was profiled, and TCRdb retains in-frame clones only, with some absent. The sample includes over 65,000 clones, 70% to 80% seen only once; the top ten take around 2.1%. Material: CD4+ T cells from PBMCs cultured without peptide, obtained before COVID-19 vaccination. All receptors come from a human donor who received a COVID-19 vaccine.

The chain joins TRBV18 to TRBJ2-7; D perhaps matches TRBD1 (6 bases). The CDR3 has 14 residues. CDR1 is KGHSH, CDR2 LQKENI, per germline. Trimming cost V 3 bases and J 4 bases, with 13 bases left between them. As DNA, the CDR3 is TGTGCCAGCTCACCTTCCGGGACACCTTACGAGCAGTACGTC. Amino acid sequence: CASSPSGTPYEQYV.

The chain has TRBV6-5 and TRBJ1-2; D possibly corresponds to TRBD1 (6 bases). V was shortened by 8 bases and J by 7 bases, with 17 bases between the two germline ends. Germline CDR1 and CDR2: MNHEY and SVGAGI. The CDR3 covers 13 residues. CDR3 in DNA: TGTGCCAGCGGGATTACAGGGACGGGTGGCTACACCTTC. Translating gives CASGITGTGGYTF.

The J gene is TRBJ1-2, the V gene TRBV6-5, with TRBD1 identical over 11 bases. This CDR3 region has 13 residues. CDR1 and CDR2 from the germline V gene are MNHEY and SVGAGI. In nucleotides, the CDR3 is TGTGCGAGCGGGACAGGGGGGGGCTATGGCTACACCTTC. This translates into CASGTGGGYGYTF.

The rearrangement joins TRBV5-1 to TRBJ2-2, with D tentatively TRBD2 (5 bases). Trimming removed 1 base from V and 6 bases from J, with 10 bases in between. The germline V gene encodes CDR1 SGHRS and CDR2 YFSETQ. This CDR3 region has 14 residues. As DNA, the CDR3 is TGCGCCAGCAGCTTGACTAGTGGTCCCGGGGAGCTGTTTTTT. It specifies CASSLTSGPGELFF.

This sequence joins TRBV3-1 (or the pseudogene TRBV3-2) and TRBJ1-1; D not resolved. Trimming removed 2 bases from V and 1 base from J, with 11 bases in between. CDR1 is LGHDT, CDR2 YNNKEL, per germline (reference sequence). CDR3 size: 15 residues. The CDR3 is CASSQRRTGNTEAFF. The CDR3 bases are TGTGCCAGCAGCCAAAGGAGGACCGGGAACACTGAAGCTTTCTTT.